This T cell receptor beta chain was recorded in a study of blood T cell repertoires in COVID-19. Deletions cut 4 bases from V and 1 base from J, with 2 bases between. The CDR3 is 12 amino acids. Germline CDR1 SGHRS, CDR2 YFSETQ. Measured with immunoSEQ multiplex PCR; TCRdb has only the in-frame clones, and not every one. The sample has 63,000 or so clones; 70% to 85% are singletons. The clonotype was recovered from a human donor in a cohort sampled during active COVID-19. Sequenced input: peripheral blood. The rearrangement links TRBV5-1 to TRBJ2-2; D is ambiguous. The CDR3 coding sequence is TGCGCCAGCAGCCAGAACACCGGGGAGCTGTTTTTT. Residues: CASSQNTGELFF.